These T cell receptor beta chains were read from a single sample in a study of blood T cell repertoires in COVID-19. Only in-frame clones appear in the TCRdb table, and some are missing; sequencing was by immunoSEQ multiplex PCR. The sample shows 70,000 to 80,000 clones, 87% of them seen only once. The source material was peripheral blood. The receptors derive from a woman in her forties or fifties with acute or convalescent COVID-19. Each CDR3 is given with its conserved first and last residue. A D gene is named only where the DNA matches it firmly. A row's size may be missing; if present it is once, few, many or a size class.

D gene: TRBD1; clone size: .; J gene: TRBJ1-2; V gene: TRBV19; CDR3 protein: CASSAASGGDYGYTF; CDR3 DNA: TGTGCCAGTAGTGCGGCGTCAGGGGGTGACTATGGCTACACCTTC
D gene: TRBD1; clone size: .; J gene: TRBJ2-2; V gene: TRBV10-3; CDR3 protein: CAISEWDRGRNTGELFF; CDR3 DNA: TGTGCCATCAGTGAGTGGGACAGGGGACGGAACACCGGGGAGCTGTTTTTT
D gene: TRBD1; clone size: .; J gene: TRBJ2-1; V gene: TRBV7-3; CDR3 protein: CASSLGQGANEQFF; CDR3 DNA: TGTGCCAGCAGCTTAGGGCAGGGGGCGAATGAGCAGTTCTTC
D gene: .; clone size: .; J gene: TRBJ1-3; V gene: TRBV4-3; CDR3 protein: CASSRDQVSFGNTIYF; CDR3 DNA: TGCGCCAGCAGCCGCGATCAGGTGTCCTTTGGAAACACCATATATTTT
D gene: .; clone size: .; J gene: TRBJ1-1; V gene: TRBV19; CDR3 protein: CASSIDKRPNTEAFF; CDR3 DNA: TGTGCCAGTAGTATAGATAAGAGGCCTAACACTGAAGCTTTCTTT
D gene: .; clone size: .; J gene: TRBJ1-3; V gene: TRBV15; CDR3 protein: CATSRDTGLGNTIYF; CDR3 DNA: TGTGCCACCAGCAGAGATACAGGGCTGGGAAACACCATATATTTT
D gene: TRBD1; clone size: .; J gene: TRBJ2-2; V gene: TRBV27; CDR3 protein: CASRDREAGELFF; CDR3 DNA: TGTGCCAGCAGGGACAGGGAAGCCGGGGAGCTGTTTTTT
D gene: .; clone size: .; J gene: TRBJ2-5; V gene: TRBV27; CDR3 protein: CASSSMGPLGVETQYF; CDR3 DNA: TGTGCCAGCAGCTCCATGGGCCCACTAGGTGTGGAGACCCAGTACTTC
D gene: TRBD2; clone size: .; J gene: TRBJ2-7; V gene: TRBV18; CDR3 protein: CASSPPGLASHEQYF; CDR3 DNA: TGTGCCAGCTCACCGCCGGGACTAGCTTCTCACGAGCAGTACTTC
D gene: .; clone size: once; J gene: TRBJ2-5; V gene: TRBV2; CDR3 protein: CASSHPGGSRETQYF; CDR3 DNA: TGTGCCAGCAGTCACCCAGGTGGCAGTCGGGAGACCCAGTACTTC
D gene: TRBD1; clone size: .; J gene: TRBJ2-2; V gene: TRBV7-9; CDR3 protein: CASSLARTGFTGELFF; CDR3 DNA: TGTGCCAGCAGCTTAGCGAGGACAGGGTTCACCGGGGAGCTGTTTTTT
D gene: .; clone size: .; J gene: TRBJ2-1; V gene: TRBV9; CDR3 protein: CASSVVGGVNNEQFF; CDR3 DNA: TGTGCCAGCAGCGTAGTAGGGGGGGTTAACAATGAGCAGTTCTTC
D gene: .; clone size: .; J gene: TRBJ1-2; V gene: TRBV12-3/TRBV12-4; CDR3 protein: CASSTGVYGYTF; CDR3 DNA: TGTGCCAGCAGTACTGGTGTGTATGGCTACACCTTC
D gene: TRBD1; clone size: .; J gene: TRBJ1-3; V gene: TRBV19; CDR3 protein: CASSIGRGLGNTIYF; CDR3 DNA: TGTGCCAGTAGTATCGGCAGGGGGCTTGGAAACACCATATATTTT
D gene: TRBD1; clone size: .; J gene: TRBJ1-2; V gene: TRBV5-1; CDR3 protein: CASSPEPTGGNYGYTF; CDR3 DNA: TGCGCCAGCAGTCCCGAACCAACAGGGGGCAACTATGGCTACACCTTC
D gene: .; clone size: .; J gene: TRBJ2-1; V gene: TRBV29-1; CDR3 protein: CSVETSFSYNEQFF; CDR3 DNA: TGCAGCGTTGAAACTAGTTTCTCCTACAATGAGCAGTTCTTC
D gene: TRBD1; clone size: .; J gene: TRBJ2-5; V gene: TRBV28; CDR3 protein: CASSKIGQVRETQYF; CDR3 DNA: TGTGCCAGCAGTAAGATAGGACAGGTGCGTGAGACCCAGTACTTC
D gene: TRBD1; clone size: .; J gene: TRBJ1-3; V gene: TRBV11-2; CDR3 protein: CASSSDAGGYGNTIYF; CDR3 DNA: TGTGCCAGCAGCTCGGACGCAGGGGGGTACGGAAACACCATATATTTT
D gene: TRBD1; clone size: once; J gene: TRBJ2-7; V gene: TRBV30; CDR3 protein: CAWSPGTGGYEQYF; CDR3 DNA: TGTGCCTGGAGTCCTGGGACAGGGGGGTACGAGCAGTACTTC
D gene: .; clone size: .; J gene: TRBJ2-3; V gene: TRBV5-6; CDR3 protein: CASRDTSWGTDTQYF; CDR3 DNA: TGTGCCAGCAGGGATACTAGCTGGGGCACAGATACGCAGTATTTT
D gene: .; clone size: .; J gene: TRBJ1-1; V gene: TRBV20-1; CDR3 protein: CSASAGGRLDTEAFF; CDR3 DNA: TGCAGTGCTAGTGCGGGGGGGCGATTGGACACTGAAGCTTTCTTT
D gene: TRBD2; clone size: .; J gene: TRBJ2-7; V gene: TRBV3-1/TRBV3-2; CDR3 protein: CASSHRTSGATYEQYF; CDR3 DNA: TGTGCCAGCAGCCATCGGACTAGCGGAGCAACCTACGAGCAGTACTTC
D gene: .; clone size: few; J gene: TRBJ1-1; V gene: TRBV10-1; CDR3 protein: CASSSDSTEAFF; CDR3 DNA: TGCGCCAGCAGTTCGGACAGCACTGAAGCTTTCTTT
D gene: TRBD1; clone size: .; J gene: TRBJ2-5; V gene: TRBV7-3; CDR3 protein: CASSRTGGRETQYF; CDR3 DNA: TGTGCCAGCAGCCGGACAGGGGGTAGGGAGACCCAGTACTTC
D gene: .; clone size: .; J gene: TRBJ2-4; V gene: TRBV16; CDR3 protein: CASSPGLAKNIQYF; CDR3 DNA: TGTGCCAGCAGCCCCGGGTTAGCCAAAAACATTCAGTACTTC
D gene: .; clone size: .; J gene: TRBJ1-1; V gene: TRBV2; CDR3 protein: CASTQGEGTEAFF; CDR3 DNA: TGTGCCAGCACCCAAGGGGAGGGCACTGAAGCTTTCTTT
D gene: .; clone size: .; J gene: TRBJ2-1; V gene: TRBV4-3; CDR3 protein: CASSRSSVTNEQFF; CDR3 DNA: TGCGCCAGCAGCCGCTCTAGCGTGACCAATGAGCAGTTCTTC
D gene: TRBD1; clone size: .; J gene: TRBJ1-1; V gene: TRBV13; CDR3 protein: CASSFYSQGAFTEAFF; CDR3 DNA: TGTGCCAGCAGCTTTTACTCACAGGGGGCTTTCACTGAAGCTTTCTTT
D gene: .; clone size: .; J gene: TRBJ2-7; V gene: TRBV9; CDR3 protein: CASSPTPKSSYEQYF; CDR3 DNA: TGTGCCAGCAGCCCGACTCCAAAGAGCTCCTACGAGCAGTACTTC
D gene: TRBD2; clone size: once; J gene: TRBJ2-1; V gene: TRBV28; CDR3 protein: CASSFELAGVGVSVNEQFF; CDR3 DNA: TGTGCCAGCAGTTTTGAACTAGCGGGAGTGGGTGTTTCGGTTAATGAGCAGTTCTTC
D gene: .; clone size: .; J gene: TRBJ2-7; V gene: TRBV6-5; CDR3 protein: CASSPTALLGGEQYF; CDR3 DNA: TGTGCCAGCAGTCCCACAGCTTTACTGGGGGGTGAGCAGTACTTC
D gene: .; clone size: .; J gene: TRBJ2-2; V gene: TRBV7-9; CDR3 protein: CASSLLNTGELFF; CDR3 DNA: TGTGCCAGCAGCTTATTAAACACCGGGGAGCTGTTTTTT
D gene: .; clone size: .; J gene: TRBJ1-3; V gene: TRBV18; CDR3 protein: CASSATKTVGNTIYF; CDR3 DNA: TGTGCCAGCTCAGCAACCAAGACAGTTGGAAACACCATATATTTT
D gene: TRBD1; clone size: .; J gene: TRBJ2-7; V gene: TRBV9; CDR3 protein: CASSAGAGTGTYEQYF; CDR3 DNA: TGTGCCAGCAGCGCGGGGGCCGGGACAGGGACCTACGAGCAGTACTTC
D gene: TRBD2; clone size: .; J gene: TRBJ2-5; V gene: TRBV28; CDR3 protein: CASRVTSGGAEETQYF; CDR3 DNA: TGTGCCAGCAGGGTGACTAGCGGGGGGGCGGAGGAGACCCAGTACTTC
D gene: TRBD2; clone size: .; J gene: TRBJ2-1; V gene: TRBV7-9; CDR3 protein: CASGLAGGDEQFF; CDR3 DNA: TGTGCCAGCGGTCTAGCGGGAGGTGATGAGCAGTTCTTC
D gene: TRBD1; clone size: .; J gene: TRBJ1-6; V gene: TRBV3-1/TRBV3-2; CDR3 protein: CASSLGTGVFAPLHF; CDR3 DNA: TGTGCCAGCAGCCTCGGGACAGGGGTTTTTGCGCCCCTCCACTTT
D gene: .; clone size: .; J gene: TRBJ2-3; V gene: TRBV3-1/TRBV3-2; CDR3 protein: CASSQGGDSTDTQYF; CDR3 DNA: TGTGCCAGCAGCCAAGGCGGTGATAGCACAGATACGCAGTATTTT
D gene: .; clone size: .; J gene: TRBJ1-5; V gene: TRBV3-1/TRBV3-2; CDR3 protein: CASSQQRNQPQHF; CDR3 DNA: TGTGCCAGCAGCCAACAGAGGAATCAGCCCCAGCATTTT
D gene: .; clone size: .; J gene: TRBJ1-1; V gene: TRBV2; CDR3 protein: CASRVQGNTEAFF; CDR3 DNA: TGTGCCAGCAGGGTACAGGGGAACACTGAAGCTTTCTTT
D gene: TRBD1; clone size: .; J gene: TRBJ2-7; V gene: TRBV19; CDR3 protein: CASSIVQGAIDEQYF; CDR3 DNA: TGTGCCAGTAGTATAGTTCAGGGGGCGATTGACGAGCAGTACTTC
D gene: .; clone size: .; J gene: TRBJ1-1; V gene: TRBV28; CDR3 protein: CASSPRLVTEAFF; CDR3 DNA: TGTGCCAGCAGTCCCCGGTTGGTTACTGAAGCTTTCTTT
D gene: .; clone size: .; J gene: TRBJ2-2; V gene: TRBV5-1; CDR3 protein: CASSLMAGTNTGELFF; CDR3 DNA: TGCGCCAGCAGCTTGATGGCAGGGACGAACACCGGGGAGCTGTTTTTT
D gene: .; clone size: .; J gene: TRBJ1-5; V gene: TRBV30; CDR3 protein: CASSASGNQPQHF; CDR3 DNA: TGTGCCTCCTCCGCCAGTGGCAATCAGCCCCAGCATTTT
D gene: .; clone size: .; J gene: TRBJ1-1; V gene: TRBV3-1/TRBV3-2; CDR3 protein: CASSQGRGTHTEAFF; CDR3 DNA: TGTGCCAGCAGCCAGGGAAGGGGGACCCACACTGAAGCTTTCTTT
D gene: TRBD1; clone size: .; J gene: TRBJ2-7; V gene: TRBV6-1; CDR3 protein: CASSGSGQGSSYEQYF; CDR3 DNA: TGTGCCAGCAGTGGATCTGGACAGGGTTCCTCCTACGAGCAGTACTTC
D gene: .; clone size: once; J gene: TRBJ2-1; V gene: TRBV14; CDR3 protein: CASSQRRGWRDNEQFF; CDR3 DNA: TGTGCCAGCAGCCAACGGCGGGGATGGCGCGACAATGAGCAGTTCTTC
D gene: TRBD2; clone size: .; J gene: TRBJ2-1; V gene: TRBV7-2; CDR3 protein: CASSPPSGRIYNEQFF; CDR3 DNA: TGTGCCAGCAGCCCTCCTAGCGGGAGAATATACAATGAGCAGTTCTTC
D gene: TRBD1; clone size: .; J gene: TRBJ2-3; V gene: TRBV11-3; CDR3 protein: CASSLEQGAGTQYF; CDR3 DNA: TGTGCCAGCAGCCTCGAGCAGGGGGCCGGTACGCAGTATTTT
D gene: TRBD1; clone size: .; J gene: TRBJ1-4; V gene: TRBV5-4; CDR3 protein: CASSLPGQGREKLFF; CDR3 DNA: TGTGCCAGCAGCCTGCCGGGACAGGGACGAGAAAAACTGTTTTTT
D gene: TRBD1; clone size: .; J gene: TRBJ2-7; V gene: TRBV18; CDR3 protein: CASSSRTGRYEQYF; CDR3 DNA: TGTGCCAGCTCAAGTCGGACAGGCCGGTACGAGCAGTACTTC
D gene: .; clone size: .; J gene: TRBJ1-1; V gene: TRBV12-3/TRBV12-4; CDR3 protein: CASSLGGNTEAFF; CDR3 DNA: TGTGCCAGCAGTTTAGGCGGGAACACTGAAGCTTTCTTT
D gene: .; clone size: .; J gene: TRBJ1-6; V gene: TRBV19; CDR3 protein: CASRVQSSYNSPLHF; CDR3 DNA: TGTGCCAGTAGGGTACAGAGCTCCTATAATTCACCCCTCCACTTT